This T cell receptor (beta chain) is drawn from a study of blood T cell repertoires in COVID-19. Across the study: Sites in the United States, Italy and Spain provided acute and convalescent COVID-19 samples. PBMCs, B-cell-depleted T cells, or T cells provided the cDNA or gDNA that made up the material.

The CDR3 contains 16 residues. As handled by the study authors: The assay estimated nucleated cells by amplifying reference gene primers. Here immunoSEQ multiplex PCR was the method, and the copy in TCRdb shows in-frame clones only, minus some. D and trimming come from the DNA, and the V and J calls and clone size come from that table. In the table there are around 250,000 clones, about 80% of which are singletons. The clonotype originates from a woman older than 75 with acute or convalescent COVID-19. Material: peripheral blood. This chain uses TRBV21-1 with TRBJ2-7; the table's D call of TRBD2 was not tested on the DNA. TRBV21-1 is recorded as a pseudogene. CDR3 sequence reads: CASSKGRLAGGYEQYF. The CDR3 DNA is TGTGCCAGCAGCAAGGGCAGACTAGCGGGAGGGTATGAGCAGTACTTC.